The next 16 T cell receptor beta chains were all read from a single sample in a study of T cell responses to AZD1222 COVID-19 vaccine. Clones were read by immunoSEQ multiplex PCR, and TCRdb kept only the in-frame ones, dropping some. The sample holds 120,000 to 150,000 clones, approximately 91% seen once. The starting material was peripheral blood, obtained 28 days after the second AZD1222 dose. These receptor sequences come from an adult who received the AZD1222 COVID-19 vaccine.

The CDR3 nucleotides read TGTGCCAGCAGCCCCCGACAGGGGATCCCCTTCGAGCAGTACTTC. This gives the protein CASSPRQGIPFEQYF. This chain connects TRBV11-2 to TRBJ2-7, with TRBD1 matching 8 bases. The V gene's germline CDR1 is SGHAT and CDR2 FQNNGV. Germline trimming cut 5 bases from V and 6 bases from J; bases unmatched to any gene: 12. This CDR3 region has 15 residues.

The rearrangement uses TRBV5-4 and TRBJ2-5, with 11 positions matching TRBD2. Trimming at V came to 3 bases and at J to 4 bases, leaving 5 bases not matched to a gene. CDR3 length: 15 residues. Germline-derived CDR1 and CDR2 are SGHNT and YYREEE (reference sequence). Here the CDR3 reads CASSSGTSGRETQYF. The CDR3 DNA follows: TGTGCCAGCAGCTCAGGGACTAGCGGACGAGAGACCCAGTACTTC.

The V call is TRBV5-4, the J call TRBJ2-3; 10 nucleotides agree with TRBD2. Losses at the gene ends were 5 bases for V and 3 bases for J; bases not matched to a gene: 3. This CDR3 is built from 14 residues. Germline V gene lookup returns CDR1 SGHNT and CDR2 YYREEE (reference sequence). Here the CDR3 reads CASRPSGSTDTQYF. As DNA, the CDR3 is TGTGCCAGCAGACCTAGCGGGAGTACAGATACGCAGTATTTT.

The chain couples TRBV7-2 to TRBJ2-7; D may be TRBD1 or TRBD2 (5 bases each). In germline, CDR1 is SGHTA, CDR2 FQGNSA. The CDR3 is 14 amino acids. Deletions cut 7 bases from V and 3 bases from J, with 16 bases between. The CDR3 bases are TGTGCCAGCAAGTACCGGGACCCCAACTACGAGCAGTACTTC. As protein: CASKYRDPNYEQYF.

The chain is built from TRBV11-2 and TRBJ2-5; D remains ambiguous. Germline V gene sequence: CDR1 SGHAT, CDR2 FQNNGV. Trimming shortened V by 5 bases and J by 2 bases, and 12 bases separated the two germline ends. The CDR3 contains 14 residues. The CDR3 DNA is TGTGCCAGCAGCCCCCGTGTCGCGCAAGAGACCCAGTACTTC. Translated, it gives CASSPRVAQETQYF.

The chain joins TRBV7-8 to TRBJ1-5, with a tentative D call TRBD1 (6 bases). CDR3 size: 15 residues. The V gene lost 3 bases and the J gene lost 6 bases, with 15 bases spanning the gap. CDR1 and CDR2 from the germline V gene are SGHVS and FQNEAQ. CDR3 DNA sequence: TGTGCCAGCAGCTTCATCCCGGGGGCCGGTCAGCCCCAGCATTTT. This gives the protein CASSFIPGAGQPQHF.

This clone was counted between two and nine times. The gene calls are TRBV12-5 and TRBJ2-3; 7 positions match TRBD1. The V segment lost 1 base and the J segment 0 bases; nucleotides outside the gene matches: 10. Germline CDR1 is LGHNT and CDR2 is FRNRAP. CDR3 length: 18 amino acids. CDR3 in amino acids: CASGLAPGDSTSTDTQYF. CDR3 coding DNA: TGTGCTAGTGGTTTGGCCCCCGGGGACAGCACTAGCACAGATACGCAGTATTTT.

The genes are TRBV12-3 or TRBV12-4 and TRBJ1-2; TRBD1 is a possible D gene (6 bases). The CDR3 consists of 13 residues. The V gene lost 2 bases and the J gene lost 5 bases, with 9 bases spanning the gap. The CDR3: CASSLKGGYGYTF. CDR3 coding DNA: TGTGCCAGCAGTTTAAAGGGGGGGTATGGCTACACCTTC.

The CDR3 sequence is CASSFNTGSTDTQYF. CDR3 bases: TGTGCCAGCAGCTTTAATACAGGGTCCACAGATACGCAGTATTTT. The chain is built from TRBV5-6 and TRBJ2-3, with D perhaps matching TRBD1 (6 bases). The CDR3 has 15 residues. The V and J ends lost 2 bases and 2 bases respectively, with 12 bases between them. The germline V gene has CDR1 SGHDT and CDR2 YYEEEE.

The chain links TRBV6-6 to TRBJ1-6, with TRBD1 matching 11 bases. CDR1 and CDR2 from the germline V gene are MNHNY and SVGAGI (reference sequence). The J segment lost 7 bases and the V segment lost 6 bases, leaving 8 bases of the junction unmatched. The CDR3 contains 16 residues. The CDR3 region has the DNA TGTGCCAGCAGCGCAGGACAGGGGGCGCGCAATTCACCCCTCCACTTT. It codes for CASSAGQGARNSPLHF.

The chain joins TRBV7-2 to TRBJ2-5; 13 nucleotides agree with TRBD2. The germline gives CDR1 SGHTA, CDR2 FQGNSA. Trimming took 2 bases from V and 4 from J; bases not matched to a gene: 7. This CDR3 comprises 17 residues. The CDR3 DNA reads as TGTGCCAGCAGCTTACCGGGACTAGCGGGGACCAGAGAGACCCAGTACTTC. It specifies CASSLPGLAGTRETQYF.

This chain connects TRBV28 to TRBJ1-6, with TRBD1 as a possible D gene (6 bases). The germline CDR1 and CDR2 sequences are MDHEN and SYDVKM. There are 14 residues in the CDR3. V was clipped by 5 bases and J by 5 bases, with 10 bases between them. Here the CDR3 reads CASSRDINNSPLHF. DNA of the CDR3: TGTGCCAGCAGTCGGGACATAAATAATTCACCCCTCCACTTT.

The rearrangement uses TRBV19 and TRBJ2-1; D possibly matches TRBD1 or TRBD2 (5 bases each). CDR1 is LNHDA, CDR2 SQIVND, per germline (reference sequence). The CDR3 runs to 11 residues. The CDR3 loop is CPTNGGWEQFF. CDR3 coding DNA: TGTCCGACGAATGGGGGTTGGGAGCAGTTCTTC.

The CDR3 DNA reads TGTGCCAGCAGCCCCCAGGCAGGACGTGAAAAACTGTTTTTT. Protein: CASSPQAGREKLFF. The rearrangement uses TRBV7-9 and TRBJ1-4; no reliable D call. Trimming took off 5 bases at V and 7 bases at J, with 14 bases between the two ends. In germline, CDR1 is SEHNR, CDR2 FQNEAQ (reference sequence). The CDR3 contains 14 residues.

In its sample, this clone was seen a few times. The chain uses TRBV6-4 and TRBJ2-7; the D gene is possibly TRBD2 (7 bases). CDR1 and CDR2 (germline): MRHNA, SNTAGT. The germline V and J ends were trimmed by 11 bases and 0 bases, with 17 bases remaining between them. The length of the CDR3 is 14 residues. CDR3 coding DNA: TGTGCCGCAGGGAGGGGGGACCGCTCCTACGAGCAGTACTTC. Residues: CAAGRGDRSYEQYF.

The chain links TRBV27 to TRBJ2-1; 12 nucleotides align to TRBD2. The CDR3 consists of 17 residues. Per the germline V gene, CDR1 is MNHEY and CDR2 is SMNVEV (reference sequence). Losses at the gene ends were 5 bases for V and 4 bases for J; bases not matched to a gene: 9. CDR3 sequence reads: CASSARLAGASYNEQFF. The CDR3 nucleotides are TGTGCCAGCAGTGCGAGACTAGCGGGGGCTTCTTACAATGAGCAGTTCTTC.